This entry lists 23 T cell receptor beta chains sequenced from one sample in a study of blood T cell repertoires in COVID-19. The protocol was immunoSEQ multiplex PCR, while the TCRdb copy is restricted to in-frame clones and leaves out a portion. This sample has 240,000 or so clones; around 90% occur once, and the top ten carry 0.65% to 0.95%. The sample taken for sequencing was peripheral blood. Source of these receptors: a woman in her 30s with acute or convalescent COVID-19.

This rearrangement joins TRBV7-2 to TRBJ1-1, with D possibly being TRBD1 (5 bases). This CDR3 has 13 amino acids. CDR1 and CDR2 from the germline V gene are SGHTA and FQGNSA. V dropped 10 bases and J dropped 0 bases, with 12 bases sitting between them. For the CDR3, the DNA is TGTGCCACCAGGGCAATCATGAACACTGAAGCTTTCTTT. Translation: CATRAIMNTEAFF.

This sequence joins TRBV4-3 and TRBJ1-1; D gene unclear. The CDR3 runs 13 residues. V gave up 0 bases and J gave up 11 bases, with 13 bases separating them. Germline V gene lookup returns CDR1 LGHNA and CDR2 YSLEER. The CDR3 region is CASSQDSAATAFF. CDR3 DNA: TGCGCCAGCAGCCAAGATTCAGCAGCGACGGCTTTCTTT.

The chain joins TRBV4-3 to TRBJ2-4; tentative D call: TRBD2 (5 bases). The V gene's germline CDR1 is LGHNA and CDR2 YSLEER. CDR3 size: 15 residues. V was pared by 0 bases and J by 7 bases, with 13 bases between. The DNA for the CDR3 is TGCGCCAGCAGCCAAGATACCGGGGTTGGTAACATTCAGTACTTC. Translation: CASSQDTGVGNIQYF.

This chain connects TRBV24-1 to TRBJ2-2, with D tentatively TRBD1 (5 bases). Germline CDR1 is KGHDR and CDR2 is SFDVKD. V gave up 7 bases and J gave up 6 bases, with 11 bases separating them. The CDR3 totals 13 residues. DNA of the CDR3: TGTGCCACCAGCCTGACAGAGGCCGGGGAGCTGTTTTTT. This encodes CATSLTEAGELFF.

The rearrangement uses TRBV9 and TRBJ1-4; 8 bases fit TRBD1. Unmatched junction bases numbered 7, after V lost 3 bases and J lost 9 bases. The CDR3 sequence is 14 residues long. Germline V gene sequence: CDR1 SGDLS, CDR2 YYNGEE. This chain's CDR3 is CASSAGQGSKKLFF. CDR3 coding DNA: TGTGCCAGCAGCGCTGGACAGGGCAGTAAAAAACTGTTTTTT.

This chain connects TRBV6-1 to TRBJ2-5, with TRBD2 identical over 10 bases. This CDR3 is 18 amino acids long. Germline V gene sequence: CDR1 MNHNS, CDR2 SASEGT. Trimming took 4 bases from V and 3 from J; bases not matched to a gene: 14. CDR3 bases: TGTGCCAGCAGTGCAACAATCCACTACCTAGCGGGAGAAGAGACCCAGTACTTC. Its protein is CASSATIHYLAGEETQYF.

The gene calls are TRBV3-1 (or the pseudogene TRBV3-2) and TRBJ2-5, with TRBD2 matching 14 bases. Germline V gene lookup returns CDR1 LGHDT and CDR2 YNNKEL (reference sequence). The CDR3 has 16 residues. Trimming removed 6 bases from V and 5 bases from J; junction bases left unmatched: 8. In DNA form, the CDR3 reads TGTGCCAGCAGGGAGGGACTAGCGGGAGTTAGGGAGACCCAGTACTTC. Its translation is CASREGLAGVRETQYF.

This clone came up once. The chain uses TRBV7-8 and TRBJ2-1; TRBD2 matches 11 bases. Trimming cost V 5 bases and J 16 bases; bases outside gene matches: 7. CDR1 SGHVS and CDR2 FQNEAQ come from the germline V gene. CDR3 length equals 12 residues. CDR3 in DNA: TGTGCCAGCAGCCCGGTCCTAGCGGGAGGTTTCTTC. It translates to CASSPVLAGGFF.

The chain uses TRBV12-3 or TRBV12-4 and TRBJ2-7; D is undetermined. Trimming stripped 2 bases from V and 6 bases from J, with 11 bases between. The CDR3 has 13 residues. Here the CDR3 reads CASSLSATLEQYF. DNA of the CDR3: TGTGCCAGCAGTTTATCAGCGACCCTCGAGCAGTACTTC.

The chain joins TRBV7-9 to TRBJ1-1; D not certain. V was clipped by 7 bases and J by 7 bases, with 13 bases between them. This CDR3 comprises 12 residues. The germline CDR1 and CDR2 sequences are SEHNR and FQNEAQ (reference sequence). The DNA of the CDR3 is TGTGCCAGCACCTTCATTGAGGTTGAAGCTTTCTTT. As protein: CASTFIEVEAFF. The full variable domain, with the rest looked up from reference TRBV7-9 and TRBJ1-1, is DTGVSQNPRHKITKRGQNVTFRCDPISEHNRLYWYRQTLGQGPEFLTYFQNEAQLEKSRLLSDRFSAERPKGSFSTLEIQRTEQGDSAMYLCASTFIEVEAFFGQGTRLTVV.

The table lists this clone with a few counts. This sequence joins TRBV5-1 and TRBJ2-5; 9 bases line up with TRBD2. J lost 3 bases, V lost 0 bases, and 6 bases had no gene match. The V gene's germline CDR1 is SGHRS and CDR2 YFSETQ. The CDR3 runs 16 residues. The CDR3, as DNA: TGCGCCAGCAGCTTGGCGACTAGCGGATTAGAAGAGACCCAGTACTTC. It yields the protein CASSLATSGLEETQYF.

The chain is built from TRBV18 and TRBJ2-7, with TRBD1 identical over 7 bases. Germline-derived CDR1 and CDR2 are KGHSH and LQKENI. With 4 bases clipped from V and 2 bases from J, the junction kept 8 bases outside the gene matches. The CDR3 runs to 15 residues. The chain's CDR3 is CASSQTGTAPYEQYF. CDR3 nucleotide sequence: TGTGCCAGCTCACAGACCGGGACAGCACCCTACGAGCAGTACTTC.

This rearrangement joins TRBV7-3 to TRBJ2-1; a weak D match, TRBD2 (5 bases). The CDR3 has 17 residues. V lost 1 base, J lost 0 bases, and 13 bases lay in between. CDR1 SGHTA and CDR2 FQGTGA come from the germline V gene. CDR3 in amino acids: CASSLMGRGGSYNEQFF. Here the CDR3 DNA reads TGTGCCAGCAGCTTAATGGGTCGGGGTGGCTCCTACAATGAGCAGTTCTTC.

The chain joins TRBV7-9 to TRBJ1-2, with 7 bases identical to TRBD1. The J segment lost 8 bases and the V segment lost 5 bases, leaving 11 bases of the junction unmatched. The germline V gene encodes CDR1 SEHNR and CDR2 FQNEAQ (reference sequence). The CDR3 has 14 amino acids. The CDR3 nucleotides are TGTGCCAGCAGCACCCGGACAGGCGAGAAGGGCTACACCTTC. Its protein product is CASSTRTGEKGYTF.

In regard to this clone: At one end the junction does not follow the germline gene, possibly because of a read error. The V call is TRBV3-1 (or the pseudogene TRBV3-2), the J call TRBJ2-7; 7 bases line up with TRBD2. CDR3 length: 17 amino acids. CDR1 and CDR2 (germline): LGHDT, YNNKEL (reference sequence). The CDR3 bases are TGTGCCAGCAGCCAAGATAGGGCGGGAGTGGCCTCCGACGAGCAGTACTTC. Translating it yields CASSQDRAGVASDEQYF.

V gene TRBV29-1 combines with J gene TRBJ1-1, with 8 bases matching TRBD1. Germline V gene sequence: CDR1 SQVTM, CDR2 ANQGSEA. The CDR3 consists of 12 residues. The V gene end was trimmed by 4 bases and the J gene end by 4 bases; junction bases not matched to a gene: 2. Here the CDR3 DNA reads TGCAGCGTTGCGACAGGGGTCACTGAAGCTTTCTTT. It codes for CSVATGVTEAFF. Filled out from reference TRBV29-1 and TRBJ1-1, the complete variable domain reads SAVISQKPSRDICQRGTSLTIQCQVDSQVTMMFWYRQQPGQSLTLIATANQGSEATYESGFVIDKFPISRPNLTFSTLTVSNMSPEDSSIYLCSVATGVTEAFFGQGTRLTVV.

This chain links TRBV4-1 with TRBJ2-7; D uncertain. This CDR3 has 15 amino acids. V lost 3 bases and J 3 bases, leaving 15 bases between the germline ends. The germline gives CDR1 MGHRA, CDR2 YSYEKL. The chain's CDR3 is CASSHLTYPNYEQYF. The CDR3 coding sequence is TGCGCCAGCAGCCACCTTACCTACCCTAACTACGAGCAGTACTTC.

This clone was observed many times. The chain recombines TRBV6-1 with TRBJ2-7; D gene ambiguous. Trimming cost V 3 bases and J 4 bases, with 10 bases left between them. CDR3 length equals 13 residues. Per the germline V gene, CDR1 is MNHNS and CDR2 is SASEGT. CDR3 sequence (DNA): TGTGCCAGCAGTGATCCCCCCGCGTACGAGCAGTACTTC. It yields the protein CASSDPPAYEQYF.

The rearrangement joins TRBV3-1 (or the pseudogene TRBV3-2) to TRBJ2-2; TRBD2 aligns across 12 bases. Germline V gene lookup returns CDR1 LGHDT and CDR2 YNNKEL (reference sequence). The CDR3 is made up of 15 amino acids. V trimming: 6 bases; J trimming: 6 bases; junction bases outside the gene matches: 5. The CDR3: CASRTSGRKPGELFF. The DNA of the CDR3 is TGTGCCAGCAGGACTAGCGGGAGAAAACCCGGGGAGCTGTTTTTT.

This chain uses TRBV10-3 with TRBJ1-4; no firm D call. Germline values: CDR1 ENHRY, CDR2 SYGVKD. The V and J ends lost 8 bases and 8 bases respectively, with 12 bases between them. The CDR3 extends over 12 amino acids. The CDR3 sequence is CAISISGEKLFF. In DNA, the CDR3 is TGTGCCATCTCGATATCCGGGGAAAAACTGTTTTTT.

The chain links TRBV7-6 to TRBJ2-3, with 7 bases aligning to TRBD1. Germline assignment: CDR1 SGHVS and CDR2 FNYEAQ. V lost 2 bases to trimming and J lost 4 bases; unmatched junction nucleotides: 3. The CDR3 is made up of 14 amino acids. The CDR3 DNA follows: TGTGCCAGCAGCTTACTGCAGGGGGCAGATACGCAGTATTTT. This encodes CASSLLQGADTQYF.

The chain uses TRBV5-5 and TRBJ1-5; TRBD1 matches 9 bases. Per the germline V gene, CDR1 is SGHKS and CDR2 is YYEKEE (reference sequence). V shed 4 bases and J 0 bases; nucleotides not matched to a gene: 11. The CDR3 has 18 amino acids. DNA of the CDR3: TGTGCCAGCAGCCTCGGGGACAGGGAAGGGGGTAGCAATCAGCCCCAGCATTTT. Translation: CASSLGDREGGSNQPQHF.

This chain connects TRBV11-3 to TRBJ2-5; 13 nucleotides agree with TRBD2. The V gene end was trimmed by 1 base and the J gene end by 1 base; junction bases not matched to a gene: 3. The germline V gene has CDR1 SGHNT and CDR2 YENEEA. There are 17 residues in the CDR3. CDR3 residues: CASSLGGTSGTQETQYF. The CDR3 nucleotides read TGTGCCAGCAGCTTAGGGGGGACTAGCGGGACCCAAGAGACCCAGTACTTC.